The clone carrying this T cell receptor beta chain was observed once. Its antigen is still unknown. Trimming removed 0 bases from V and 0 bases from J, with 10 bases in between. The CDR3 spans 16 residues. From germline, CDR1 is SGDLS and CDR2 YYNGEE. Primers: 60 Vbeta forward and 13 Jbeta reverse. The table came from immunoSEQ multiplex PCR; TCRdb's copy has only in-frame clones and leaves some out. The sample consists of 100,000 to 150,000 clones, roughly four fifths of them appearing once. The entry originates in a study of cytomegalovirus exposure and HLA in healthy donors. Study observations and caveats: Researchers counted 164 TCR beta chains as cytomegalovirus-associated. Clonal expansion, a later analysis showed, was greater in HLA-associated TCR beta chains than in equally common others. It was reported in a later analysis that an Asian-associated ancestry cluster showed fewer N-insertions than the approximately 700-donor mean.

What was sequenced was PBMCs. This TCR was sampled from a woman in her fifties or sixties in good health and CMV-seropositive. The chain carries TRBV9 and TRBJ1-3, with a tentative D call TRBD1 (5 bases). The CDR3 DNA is TGTGCCAGCAGCGTAGAGGGGTCAATCTCTGGAAACACCATATATTTT. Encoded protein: CASSVEGSISGNTIYF.